This is a list of T cell receptor beta chains from one sample in a study of blood T cells in healthy people across ages. Via MiXCR, TCRdb re-called the 5' RACE reads, giving one row per CDR3 protein. The sample shows 550,000 to 700,000 distinct CDR3 sequences, 27% of them seen only once. Sequenced sample: blood. Receptor source: a woman aged 70-85 years in good health. CDR3s include the opening cysteine and the closing phenylalanine or tryptophan. Fields, in order: V gene, J gene, D gene, clone size, CDR3 protein, CDR3 DNA. D genes are given only for firm matches. Size is omitted from some rows. Given values are once, few, many or a class for expanded clones.

V: TRBV4-3
J: TRBJ2-7
D: TRBD2
size: NA
CDR3: CASSQVGGGPYEQYF
DNA: TGCGCCAGCAGCCAAGTAGGCGGGGGGCCCTACGAGCAGTACTTC

V: TRBV6-2/TRBV6-3
J: TRBJ2-3
D: NA
size: NA
CDR3: CASNYGGPDTQYF
DNA: TGTGCCAGCAATTATGGGGGCCCAGATACGCAGTATTTT

V: TRBV10-3
J: TRBJ2-1
D: NA
size: few
CDR3: CAISGGLGNEQFF
DNA: TGTGCCATTTCGGGGGGCCTAGGCAATGAGCAGTTCTTC

V: TRBV5-1
J: TRBJ1-2
D: NA
size: NA
CDR3: CASSLQGLEANYGYTF
DNA: TGCGCCAGCAGCTTGCAGGGGCTAGAAGCTAACTATGGCTACACCTTC

V: TRBV20-1
J: TRBJ2-7
D: TRBD2
size: many
CDR3: CSVRGGGYEQYF
DNA: TGCAGTGTAAGGGGCGGGGGCTACGAGCAGTACTTC

V: TRBV27
J: TRBJ2-5
D: TRBD1
size: NA
CDR3: CASQQGTGYRETQYF
DNA: TGTGCCAGCCAACAAGGGACAGGGTATCGAGAGACCCAGTACTTC

V: TRBV6-2/TRBV6-3
J: TRBJ1-5
D: NA
size: NA
CDR3: CASADRSNQPQHF
DNA: TGTGCCAGCGCAGACAGGTCCAATCAGCCCCAGCATTTT

V: TRBV28
J: TRBJ1-1
D: NA
size: NA
CDR3: CATIYAGERAFF
DNA: TGTGCCACCATATACGCGGGGGAGCGAGCTTTCTTT

V: TRBV3-1
J: TRBJ1-2
D: TRBD1
size: NA
CDR3: CASSQNVPGQASGYTF
DNA: TGTGCCAGCAGCCAGAACGTACCGGGACAGGCGTCGGGCTACACCTTC

V: TRBV27
J: TRBJ1-6
D: NA
size: few
CDR3: CASSRTATGVSYNSPLHF
DNA: TGTGCCAGCAGTCGAACAGCGACCGGGGTCTCCTATAATTCACCCCTCCACTTT

V: TRBV6-6
J: TRBJ2-7
D: NA
size: NA
CDR3: CASRLGAHYEQYF
DNA: TGTGCCAGCAGGTTGGGGGCGCATTACGAGCAGTACTTC

V: TRBV5-6
J: TRBJ1-1
D: TRBD1
size: NA
CDR3: CASSFLGRGLPEAFF
DNA: TGTGCCAGCAGCTTCTTGGGCAGGGGGCTTCCTGAAGCTTTCTTT

V: TRBV7-3
J: TRBJ2-1
D: NA
size: NA
CDR3: CASSLTVPAGLNEQFF
DNA: TGTGCCAGCAGCTTAACAGTCCCAGCGGGTCTCAATGAGCAGTTCTTC

V: TRBV12-3/TRBV12-4
J: TRBJ1-2
D: NA
size: NA
CDR3: CASSLRGARDYGYTF
DNA: TGTGCCAGCAGTTTACGTGGGGCTAGGGACTATGGCTACACCTTC

V: TRBV27
J: TRBJ2-4
D: NA
size: NA
CDR3: CASSPTVLAPGAKNIQYF
DNA: TGTGCCAGCAGTCCCACGGTCCTCGCCCCGGGAGCCAAAAACATTCAGTACTTC

V: TRBV7-2
J: TRBJ1-5
D: NA
size: NA
CDR3: CASSPRGGLSSQPQHF
DNA: TGTGCCAGCAGCCCGCGGGGGGGGCTTAGCAGTCAGCCCCAGCATTTT

V: TRBV7-9
J: TRBJ2-3
D: TRBD1
size: NA
CDR3: CASSSINPGQGIPDTQYF
DNA: TGTGCCAGCAGTTCGATAAACCCGGGACAGGGGATTCCAGATACGCAGTATTTT

V: TRBV11-2
J: TRBJ2-3
D: NA
size: NA
CDR3: CASSSIGTRQYF
DNA: TGTGCCAGCAGCTCGATCGGGACGCGGCAGTATTTT

V: TRBV19
J: TRBJ2-1
D: NA
size: NA
CDR3: CASRASGNYNEQFF
DNA: TGTGCCAGTAGGGCAAGCGGCAACTACAATGAGCAGTTCTTC

V: TRBV5-1
J: TRBJ2-1
D: NA
size: NA
CDR3: CASSPGDSYNELFF
DNA: TGCGCCAGCAGCCCGGGGGACTCCTACAATGAGCTGTTCTTC

V: TRBV18
J: TRBJ2-1
D: TRBD2
size: few
CDR3: CASSGLAGAYNEQFF
DNA: TGTGCCAGCTCCGGACTAGCGGGGGCCTACAATGAGCAGTTCTTC

V: TRBV20-1
J: TRBJ1-1
D: TRBD1
size: NA
CDR3: CRAQPGQGRNTEAFF
DNA: TGCAGGGCCCAACCGGGACAGGGGAGGAATACTGAAGCTTTCTTT

V: TRBV4-2
J: TRBJ2-3
D: NA
size: few
CDR3: CASSPAGFADTQYF
DNA: TGTGCCAGCAGTCCCGCCGGGTTCGCAGATACGCAGTATTTT

V: TRBV4-1
J: TRBJ2-3
D: TRBD2
size: NA
CDR3: CASSLGTSGDFTDTQYF
DNA: TGCGCCAGCAGCCTAGGGACTAGCGGCGATTTCACAGATACGCAGTATTTT

V: TRBV12-3/TRBV12-4
J: TRBJ1-4
D: NA
size: many
CDR3: CASSLALSATNEKLFF
DNA: TGTGCCAGCAGTTTAGCGCTATCTGCAACTAATGAAAAACTGTTTTTT

V: TRBV4-2
J: TRBJ2-3
D: NA
size: NA
CDR3: CASSQAGRWTDTQYF
DNA: TGTGCCAGCAGCCAAGCGGGGCGGTGGACAGATACGCAGTATTTT

V: TRBV20-1
J: TRBJ2-4
D: NA
size: few
CDR3: CSTPGTTKNIQYF
DNA: TGCAGTACCCCCGGGACAACCAAAAACATTCAGTACTTC

V: TRBV5-1
J: TRBJ2-7
D: NA
size: NA
CDR3: CACSLTGGGNYEQYF
DNA: TGCGCCTGCAGCTTGACAGGAGGAGGGAACTACGAGCAGTACTTC

V: TRBV27
J: TRBJ2-2
D: TRBD1
size: NA
CDR3: CASSLGTGGRTGELFF
DNA: TGTGCCAGCAGTCTCGGGACAGGGGGCCGCACCGGGGAGCTGTTTTTT

V: TRBV2
J: TRBJ2-7
D: TRBD1
size: NA
CDR3: CASSEWGTEGEQYF
DNA: TGTGCCAGCAGTGAATGGGGGACAGAAGGCGAGCAGTACTTC

V: TRBV4-3
J: TRBJ1-4
D: NA
size: few
CDR3: CASSQETPDRGTNEKLFF
DNA: TGCGCCAGCAGCCAAGAAACCCCCGATCGGGGTACTAATGAAAAACTGTTTTTT

V: TRBV11-2
J: TRBJ2-7
D: TRBD1
size: NA
CDR3: CASSFTTGVYEQYF
DNA: TGTGCCAGCAGCTTCACAACAGGGGTCTACGAGCAGTACTTC

V: TRBV11-1
J: TRBJ2-3
D: TRBD1
size: NA
CDR3: CASSSQGAWDTQYF
DNA: TGTGCCAGCAGCAGCCAGGGGGCGTGGGATACGCAGTATTTT

V: TRBV7-2
J: TRBJ2-6
D: TRBD2
size: many
CDR3: CASSILAGASGANVLTF
DNA: TGTGCCAGCAGCATACTAGCGGGGGCCTCTGGGGCCAACGTCCTGACTTTC

V: TRBV6-2/TRBV6-3
J: TRBJ1-5
D: TRBD1
size: few
CDR3: CASSHHLRDRFSGQPQHF
DNA: TGTGCCAGCAGCCACCACCTCCGGGACAGGTTTAGCGGTCAGCCCCAGCATTTT

V: TRBV2
J: TRBJ1-4
D: NA
size: NA
CDR3: CASSANNEKLFF
DNA: TGTGCCAGCAGCGCGAATAATGAAAAACTGTTTTTT

V: TRBV24-1
J: TRBJ2-5
D: TRBD1
size: NA
CDR3: CATSDQGAQYF
DNA: TGCGCCACCAGTGACCAGGGGGCGCAGTACTTC

V: TRBV10-3
J: TRBJ2-7
D: NA
size: few
CDR3: CAISESGTYEQYF
DNA: TGTGCCATCAGTGAAAGCGGAACCTACGAGCAGTACTTC

V: TRBV6-5
J: TRBJ2-5
D: NA
size: few
CDR3: CASSYRVGEETQYF
DNA: TGTGCCAGCAGTTACAGGGTGGGCGAAGAGACCCAGTACTTC

V: TRBV20-1
J: TRBJ1-1
D: TRBD1
size: NA
CDR3: CSASRGRLDTEAFF
DNA: TGCAGTGCTAGCAGGGGGAGGTTGGACACTGAAGCTTTCTTT

V: TRBV5-1
J: TRBJ1-1
D: TRBD1
size: few
CDR3: CASSWTGGADTEAFF
DNA: TGCGCCAGCAGCTGGACAGGGGGGGCGGACACTGAAGCTTTCTTT

V: TRBV7-2
J: TRBJ1-1
D: NA
size: NA
CDR3: CASSITANTEALF
DNA: TGTGCCAGCAGCATAACAGCGAACACTGAAGCTCTCTTT

V: TRBV12-3/TRBV12-4
J: TRBJ1-2
D: NA
size: NA
CDR3: CASSFSGQLADGCTF
DNA: TGTGCCAGCAGTTTCAGCGGACAGCTGGCGGATGGCTGCACCTTC

V: TRBV3-1
J: TRBJ1-2
D: TRBD1
size: NA
CDR3: CASSQGGTGGHGYTF
DNA: TGTGCCAGCAGCCAAGGCGGGACAGGGGGTCATGGCTACACCTTC

V: TRBV29-1
J: TRBJ2-3
D: TRBD2
size: NA
CDR3: CSVETSGTDTQYF
DNA: TGCAGCGTTGAAACTAGCGGCACAGATACGCAGTATTTT

V: TRBV20-1
J: TRBJ2-7
D: NA
size: NA
CDR3: CSASRPGYEQYF
DNA: TGCAGTGCTAGTAGACCAGGGTACGAGCAGTACTTC

V: TRBV5-1
J: TRBJ2-7
D: TRBD2
size: NA
CDR3: CASRDQSGGYEQYF
DNA: TGCGCCAGCAGAGATCAGAGCGGGGGTTACGAGCAGTACTTC

V: TRBV6-2/TRBV6-3
J: TRBJ2-3
D: NA
size: NA
CDR3: CASSDPGERADTQYF
DNA: TGTGCCAGCAGTGACCCCGGGGAAAGGGCAGATACGCAGTATTTT

V: TRBV7-9
J: TRBJ2-7
D: TRBD1
size: NA
CDR3: CASSFEGQGAGRHEQYF
DNA: TGTGCCAGCAGCTTCGAGGGACAGGGGGCTGGGAGGCACGAGCAGTACTTC

V: TRBV4-3
J: TRBJ1-6
D: NA
size: few
CDR3: CASSQDPTGAGNSPLHF
DNA: TGCGCCAGCAGCCAAGATCCGACGGGGGCCGGTAATTCACCCCTCCACTTT

V: TRBV20-1
J: TRBJ1-4
D: NA
size: few
CDR3: CSARGGIDEKLFF
DNA: TGCAGTGCTAGAGGGGGTATTGATGAAAAACTGTTTTTT

V: TRBV5-6
J: TRBJ2-3
D: NA
size: NA
CDR3: CASSLDRPLTDTQYF
DNA: TGTGCCAGCAGCTTGGACAGGCCACTCACAGATACGCAGTATTTT

V: TRBV7-2
J: TRBJ1-1
D: NA
size: few
CDR3: CASSQRAQSTEAFF
DNA: TGTGCCAGCAGCCAAAGGGCCCAAAGTACTGAAGCTTTCTTT

V: TRBV5-1
J: TRBJ2-7
D: NA
size: few
CDR3: CASRPDDGSYEQYF
DNA: TGCGCCAGCAGACCAGACGACGGTTCCTACGAGCAGTACTTC

V: TRBV29-1
J: TRBJ1-4
D: TRBD1
size: NA
CDR3: CGGTQGAEKLFF
DNA: TGCGGGGGCACCCAGGGGGCCGAAAAACTGTTTTTT